The sequence of this T cell receptor (beta chain) was determined in a study of spatial heterogeneity in lung cancer. The study's findings and limits: The authors estimated that roughly 7.3% of tumor T cells were covered for alpha chains and roughly 14% for beta chains. Tumors with more nonsynonymous mutations had more expanded intratumoral alpha and beta TCRs.

This clonotype was detected many times. Its specificity is not known. Losses at the gene ends were 5 bases for V and 0 bases for J; bases not matched to a gene: 5. In germline, CDR1 is SGHRS, CDR2 YFSETQ. This CDR3 spans 17 amino acids. The time point is: sample taken at primary tumor resection. Every TCR cDNA molecule bore a unique molecular identifier. One entry per CDR3 protein results from TCRdb running MiXCR on the 5' RACE reads. This sample carries about 11,000 distinct CDR3 sequences, 5% to 6% of them seen once, and the ten largest clones take roughly 12%. The TCR originated in a male donor with early-stage non-small cell lung cancer. Material: lung tumor tissue, obtained at surgery. The J gene is TRBJ2-1, the V gene TRBV5-1; 13 bases match TRBD2. Written as DNA, the CDR3 is TGCGCCAGCAGATGGACTAGCGGGGGACTCTCCTACAATGAGCAGTTCTTC. Protein: CASRWTSGGLSYNEQFF.